The subject of this entry is one T cell receptor beta chain. What it binds is not known. A second PCR, run for about 6 to 11 cycles, used a sample-barcoded 5' primer plus a J-beta primer mix. One entry per CDR3 protein results from TCRdb running MiXCR on the 5' RACE reads. This sample has hundreds of thousands of distinct CDR3 sequences, with about half found just once. This entry belongs to a study of blood T cells in healthy people across ages. Study-level points and caveats: Compared with aged donors, long-lived donors showed fewer expanded clones, suggesting selection.

V lost 2 bases, J lost 6 bases, and 4 bases stayed unmatched. The CDR3 spans 14 residues. Per germline, CDR1 LGHNA and CDR2 YNFKEQ. The clonotype originates from a man at least 80 years old in good health. Sequenced material: blood. This chain links TRBV4-2 with TRBJ2-5; 9 bases fit TRBD1. The chain's CDR3 is CASSQLGQGKTQYF. The CDR3 DNA reads TGTGCCAGCAGCCAACTCGGACAGGGGAAGACCCAGTACTTC.